These 27 T cell receptor beta chains came from one sample sequenced in a study of cytomegalovirus exposure and HLA in healthy donors. Assay: immunoSEQ multiplex PCR; the TCRdb copy retains only in-frame clones and omits some. The sample records a few hundred thousand clones, 85% to 90% being singletons. The sample consisted of PBMCs. These receptor sequences come from a woman aged 18-30 years in good health and CMV-seronegative.

The CDR3 loop reads CASRGAAQETQYF. In nucleotides, the CDR3 is TGCGCCAGCAGGGGGGCGGCGCAAGAGACCCAGTACTTC. The chain is built from TRBV10-2 and TRBJ2-5; a weak D match, TRBD1 (6 bases). The CDR3 contains 13 residues. Germline CDR1 and CDR2: WSHSY and SAAADI. V was cut by 6 bases and J by 2 bases, with 10 bases left in between.

The chain combines TRBV19 with TRBJ2-7; D is perhaps TRBD2 (5 bases). The V end was cut by 3 bases, the J end by 4 bases, with 13 bases between. The CDR3 consists of 14 residues. CDR1 is LNHDA and CDR2 is SQIVND in the germline V gene (reference sequence). CDR3 sequence reads: CASSIAEGQYEQYF. The CDR3 nucleotides read TGTGCCAGTAGTATCGCCGAGGGCCAATACGAGCAGTACTTC.

This clone appeared once. This rearrangement joins TRBV9 to TRBJ2-3; 14 nucleotides align to TRBD2. V shed 4 bases, J shed 3 bases, and the junction held 7 bases outside the gene matches. CDR3 length equals 17 residues. Germline V gene data show CDR1 as SGDLS and CDR2 as YYNGEE. In DNA, the CDR3 is TGTGCCAGCAGCTTCAGCGGGACTAGCGGGAGTACAGATACGCAGTATTTT. Encoded protein: CASSFSGTSGSTDTQYF.

The rearrangement links TRBV30 to TRBJ1-2; D call uncertain. Germline V gives CDR1 GTSNPN, CDR2 SVGIG (reference sequence). V dropped 1 base and J dropped 6 bases, with 18 bases sitting between them. This CDR3 spans 15 amino acids. CDR3 protein: CAWSGPWAEVNGYTF. CDR3 in DNA: TGTGCCTGGAGTGGCCCCTGGGCAGAAGTAAATGGCTACACCTTC.

V and J are TRBV14 and TRBJ2-1; TRBD1 aligns across 7 bases. This CDR3 has 16 residues. Germline lookup yields CDR1 SGHDN and CDR2 FVKESK. V shed 4 bases and J 7 bases; nucleotides not matched to a gene: 13. CDR3 coding DNA: TGTGCCAGCAGCCGAGCAACAGGGGTGGGTGGGAATGAGCAGTTCTTC. It is translated as CASSRATGVGGNEQFF.

The V call is TRBV18, the J call TRBJ2-7, with 13 nucleotides matching TRBD2. Per germline, CDR1 KGHSH and CDR2 LQKENI. Trimming cost V 3 bases and J 4 bases; bases outside gene matches: 0. The CDR3 spans 14 residues. The CDR3 sequence: CASSPGLAGYEQYF. The CDR3 bases are TGTGCCAGCTCACCGGGACTAGCGGGATACGAGCAGTACTTC.

The rearrangement links TRBV18 to TRBJ1-2, with TRBD1 identical over 11 bases. Germline CDR1 KGHSH, CDR2 LQKENI. This CDR3 contains 15 residues. V shed 3 bases and J 6 bases; nucleotides not matched to a gene: 6. Here the CDR3 reads CASSPRDRGLNGYTF. As DNA, the CDR3 is TGTGCCAGCTCACCGCGGGACAGGGGGTTGAATGGCTACACCTTC.

The V and J genes are TRBV27 and TRBJ2-2, with 8 bases that match TRBD1. The ends lost 4 bases at V and 5 bases at J; junction bases unmatched: 6. This CDR3 is built from 15 residues. From germline, CDR1 is MNHEY and CDR2 SMNVEV (reference sequence). This chain's CDR3 is CASSSWTGSTGELFF. DNA of the CDR3: TGTGCCAGCAGTTCTTGGACAGGGAGTACCGGGGAGCTGTTTTTT.

V and J are TRBV9 and TRBJ2-1; 7 bases map to TRBD2. V was pared by 0 bases and J by 9 bases, with 12 bases of the junction left unmatched. The CDR3 runs to 16 residues. The germline V gene encodes CDR1 SGDLS and CDR2 YYNGEE. The CDR3 spells CASSVGGGRSEGEQFF. CDR3 DNA sequence: TGTGCCAGCAGCGTAGGGGGCGGGAGATCTGAAGGTGAGCAGTTCTTC.

V usage is TRBV28 and J usage is TRBJ1-2, with 8 bases matching TRBD1. CDR1 and CDR2 (germline): MDHEN, SYDVKM. J was trimmed by 3 bases and V by 4 bases; bases with no gene match: 10. This CDR3 is built from 16 residues. CDR3 residues: CASSSVYRGFDYGYTF. CDR3 in DNA: TGTGCCAGCAGTTCAGTTTACAGGGGGTTCGACTATGGCTACACCTTC.

This chain joins TRBV6-1 and TRBJ1-1, with 10 bases fitting TRBD1. The CDR3 is 15 residues long. In germline, CDR1 is MNHNS, CDR2 SASEGT. Unmatched junction bases numbered 11, after V lost 6 bases and J lost 7 bases. The CDR3 reads CASSSPRDRGNEAFF. DNA of the CDR3: TGTGCCAGCAGCTCTCCCCGGGACAGGGGTAATGAAGCTTTCTTT.

The CDR3 DNA reads as TGTGCCAGCAGCCCACAAACGTTTGCTAGCTTATTAGATAATGAGCAGTTCTTC. This sequence encodes CASSPQTFASLLDNEQFF. The chain carries TRBV4-2 and TRBJ2-1; D perhaps matches TRBD2 (5 bases). CDR1 and CDR2 from the germline V gene are LGHNA and YNFKEQ. The CDR3 totals 18 residues. V was trimmed by 4 bases and J by 7 bases, leaving 26 bases between them.

This rearrangement joins TRBV5-6 to TRBJ1-2; D gene unclear. The CDR3 runs to 13 residues. Germline assignment: CDR1 SGHDT and CDR2 YYEEEE. The germline V and J ends were trimmed by 0 bases and 3 bases, with 6 bases remaining between them. CDR3 in amino acids: CASSLVADYGYTF. CDR3 DNA sequence: TGTGCCAGCAGCTTGGTGGCAGACTATGGCTACACCTTC.

V gene TRBV5-1 combines with J gene TRBJ2-1; 8 bases map to TRBD1. V lost 1 base to trimming and J lost 6 bases; unmatched junction nucleotides: 6. There are 15 residues in the CDR3. CDR1 and CDR2 (germline): SGHRS, YFSETQ. The CDR3 DNA reads as TGCGCCAGCAGCTTGACAGGGGGGAGTTTCAATGAGCAGTTCTTC. Protein: CASSLTGGSFNEQFF.

This sequence joins TRBV11-3 and TRBJ2-1; TRBD2 aligns across 8 bases. Germline trimming cut 4 bases from V and 6 bases from J; bases unmatched to any gene: 5. Germline V gene data show CDR1 as SGHNT and CDR2 as YENEEA. The CDR3 is made up of 14 amino acids. CDR3 coding DNA: TGTGCCAGCAGCTCTAGCGGGTGGGGCAATGAGCAGTTCTTC. The encoded protein is CASSSSGWGNEQFF. Looking up the rest from reference TRBV11-3 and TRBJ2-1 gives the full variable domain: EAGVVQSPRYKIIEKKQPVAFWCNPISGHNTLYWYLQNLGQGPELLIRYENEEAVDDSQLPKDRFSAERLKGVDSTLKIQPAELGDSAVYLCASSSSGWGNEQFFGPGTRLTVL.

The rearrangement joins TRBV11-1 to TRBJ2-1, with a tentative D call TRBD2 (6 bases). The CDR3 runs to 16 residues. Germline V gene lookup returns CDR1 SGHAT and CDR2 FQDESV (reference sequence). V lost 3 bases, J lost 0 bases, and 12 bases lay in between. The CDR3 sequence: CASSFPGAYSYNEQFF. The CDR3 DNA sequence: TGTGCCAGCAGCTTCCCGGGAGCTTACTCCTACAATGAGCAGTTCTTC.

The chain has TRBV27 and TRBJ2-1; possibly TRBD1 for D (6 bases). CDR1 and CDR2 (germline): MNHEY, SMNVEV (reference sequence). The CDR3 extends over 14 amino acids. With 4 bases removed from V and 6 bases from J, the gap between germline ends came to 13 bases. This CDR3 is CASSSQDSFNEQFF. In DNA, the CDR3 is TGTGCCAGCAGTTCGCAGGACAGCTTCAATGAGCAGTTCTTC.

This clone has just one count. The genes are TRBV12-5 and TRBJ2-1; 7 bases line up with TRBD2. V was pared by 1 base and J by 5 bases, with 5 bases of the junction left unmatched. This CDR3 has 15 amino acids. Germline V gene sequence: CDR1 LGHNT, CDR2 FRNRAP. CDR3 in amino acids: CASGLATSGNNEQFF. The CDR3 bases are TGTGCTAGTGGTTTGGCCACAAGCGGGAACAATGAGCAGTTCTTC.

CDR3 region: CASNPGEIGTQYF. DNA for the CDR3: TGTGCCAGCAACCCGGGGGAGATTGGGACCCAGTACTTC. The gene calls are TRBV7-2 and TRBJ2-5, with D maybe TRBD2 (6 bases). CDR3 length equals 13 residues. Germline lookup yields CDR1 SGHTA and CDR2 FQGNSA. V gave up 7 bases and J gave up 7 bases, with 16 bases separating them.

CDR3 region: CASSQAGLADTKNIQYF. In nucleotides, the CDR3 is TGTGCCAGCAGCCAAGCGGGACTAGCGGATACCAAAAACATTCAGTACTTC. V usage is TRBV14 and J usage is TRBJ2-4; 11 positions agree with TRBD2. Germline CDR1 is SGHDN and CDR2 is FVKESK. The CDR3 contains 17 residues. V lost 1 base, J lost 2 bases, and 4 bases stayed unmatched.

The chain joins TRBV7-8 to TRBJ2-5, with a tentative D call TRBD1 (5 bases). The CDR3 is made up of 15 amino acids. Trimming took off 5 bases at V and 2 bases at J, with 15 bases between the two ends. In germline, CDR1 is SGHVS, CDR2 FQNEAQ. The CDR3 nucleotides are TGTGCCAGCAGCCCAGAAAGACAGATACAAGAGACCCAGTACTTC. Residues: CASSPERQIQETQYF. Full variable domain (rest looked up from reference TRBV7-8 and TRBJ2-5): GAGVSQSPRYKVAKRGQDVALRCDPISGHVSLFWYQQALGQGPEFLTYFQNEAQLDKSGLPSDRFFAERPEGSVSTLKIQRTQQEDSAVYLCASSPERQIQETQYFGPGTRLLVL.

The rearrangement uses TRBV28 and TRBJ1-2; 8 bases agree with TRBD1. Germline-derived CDR1 and CDR2 are MDHEN and SYDVKM. The CDR3 spans 12 residues. V was clipped by 3 bases and J by 8 bases; unmatched bases: 2. CDR3 in amino acids: CASSFQGAGYTF. As DNA, the CDR3 is TGTGCCAGCAGTTTCCAGGGGGCGGGCTACACCTTC.

The CDR3, as DNA: TGTGCCAGCTCACGGACCCCAACTAGCGGGTCTCTTCGCCCGGATACGCAGTATTTT. Amino acid sequence: CASSRTPTSGSLRPDTQYF. The chain joins TRBV18 to TRBJ2-3; 9 nucleotides match TRBD2. After removal of 4 bases from V and 6 bases from J, the junction contained 20 bases not matched to a gene. There are 19 residues in the CDR3. Germline V gives CDR1 KGHSH, CDR2 LQKENI.

V gene TRBV7-8 combines with J gene TRBJ2-5; 7 bases agree with TRBD2. V was pared by 3 bases and J by 4 bases, with 2 bases of the junction left unmatched. CDR1 is SGHVS, CDR2 FQNEAQ, per germline. The CDR3 spans 13 residues. The CDR3 loop reads CASSFPGGETQYF. CDR3 DNA sequence: TGTGCCAGCAGCTTCCCGGGAGGAGAGACCCAGTACTTC.

This clone came up once. V and J are TRBV4-2 and TRBJ2-1; 9 bases match TRBD2. After removal of 4 bases from V and 5 bases from J, the junction contained 6 bases not matched to a gene. CDR1 is LGHNA and CDR2 is YNFKEQ in the germline V gene. CDR3 length: 15 amino acids. The chain's CDR3 is CASSRETSGNNEQFF. The CDR3 nucleotides read TGTGCCAGCAGCCGTGAGACTAGCGGTAACAATGAGCAGTTCTTC.

The chain has TRBV5-8 and TRBJ2-2; a weak D match, TRBD2 (6 bases). V was shortened by 1 base and J by 6 bases, with 10 bases between the two germline ends. The germline V gene encodes CDR1 SGHTS and CDR2 YDEGEE. CDR3 length equals 14 residues. CDR3 sequence (DNA): TGTGCCAGCAGCTTGACTAGCACCGCCGGGGAGCTGTTTTTT. Translating it yields CASSLTSTAGELFF.

This sequence joins TRBV4-2 and TRBJ2-1, with TRBD2 matching over 11 bases. V trimming: 2 bases; J trimming: 6 bases; junction bases outside the gene matches: 9. Germline V gene data show CDR1 as LGHNA and CDR2 as YNFKEQ. CDR3 length: 17 residues. This CDR3 reads CASSQHLAGGRVNEQFF. The DNA for the CDR3 is TGTGCCAGCAGCCAACACTTAGCGGGAGGGCGGGTCAATGAGCAGTTCTTC.